This note documents a single T cell receptor beta chain sequence. The data stem from a study of blood T cell repertoires in COVID-19. Turning to the study itself: Some COVID-19 samples were acute and others convalescent; all came from the United States, Italy and Spain. The cDNA or gDNA used as material had been derived from T cells, B-cell-depleted T cells, or PBMCs.

Original handling: Amplification with reference gene primers provided the estimates of nucleated cell counts. The method was immunoSEQ multiplex PCR; TCRdb's version includes in-frame clones alone and lacks a portion of them. V, J and clone size derive from that table, while D and trimming were established from the DNA sequence. Among 270,000 or so clones listed, around nine tenths were seen once. The CDR3 extends over 14 amino acids. CDR1 and CDR2 (germline): MNHEY, SVGAGI. Losses at the gene ends were 6 bases for V and 6 bases for J; bases not matched to a gene: 9. The source of this sequence is a woman between 35 and 50 years old who had recovered from COVID-19. The sample consisted of peripheral blood. The chain carries TRBV6-5 and TRBJ1-2; 8 positions agree with TRBD1. The CDR3 protein is CASRHRGFADGYTF. For the CDR3, the DNA is TGTGCCAGCAGACACAGGGGGTTCGCAGATGGCTACACCTTC.